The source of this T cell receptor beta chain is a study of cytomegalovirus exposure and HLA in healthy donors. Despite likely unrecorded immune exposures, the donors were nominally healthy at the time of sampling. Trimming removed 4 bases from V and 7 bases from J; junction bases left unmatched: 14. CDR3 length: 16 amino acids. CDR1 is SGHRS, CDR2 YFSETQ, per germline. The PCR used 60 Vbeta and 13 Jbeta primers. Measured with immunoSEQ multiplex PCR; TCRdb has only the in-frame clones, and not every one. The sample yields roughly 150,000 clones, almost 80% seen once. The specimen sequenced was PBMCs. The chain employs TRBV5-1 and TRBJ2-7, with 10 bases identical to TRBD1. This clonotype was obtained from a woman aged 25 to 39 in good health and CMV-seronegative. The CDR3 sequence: CASSASPGQGLLEQYF. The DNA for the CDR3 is TGCGCCAGCAGCGCAAGTCCGGGACAGGGGCTACTGGAGCAGTACTTC.